This TCR beta chain is drawn from a study of blood T cell repertoires in COVID-19. Study in general: Acute-phase and convalescent COVID-19 samples originated in the United States, Italy and Spain. Sources were T cells, B-cell-depleted T cells, or PBMCs; the material itself was cDNA or gDNA.

Original handling: Reference gene primer amplification gave estimated nucleated cell counts. Generated by immunoSEQ multiplex PCR, the TCRdb table keeps only in-frame clones and is missing some. The DNA gave D and trimming, while V, J and clone size come from that table. Of about 100,000 clones in the sample, about 89% were seen once. This clone appeared a single time. The germline V gene has CDR1 MGHRA and CDR2 YSYEKL. The V end lost 1 base, the J end lost 2 bases, and 12 bases lay between the germline ends. This CDR3 is 15 amino acids long. The chain joins TRBV4-1 to TRBJ2-7, with D maybe TRBD1 (6 bases). Sequencing was performed on peripheral blood. This receptor was obtained from a man aged 50-59 years with acute or convalescent COVID-19. The CDR3 DNA sequence: TGCGCCAGCAGCCAAGGTCGGCAGGGGCCCTACGAGCAGTACTTC. Translation gives CASSQGRQGPYEQYF.